This T cell receptor (beta chain) appears in the sequencing data of a study of CD8 T cells in Susac syndrome. The RNA input was about 0.45 to 1 ug, and it was reverse transcribed with random hexamers. TCRdb re-analysed the immunoSEQ multiplex PCR reads in MiXCR, keeping a single row per CDR3 protein. The table includes under 150,000 distinct CDR3 sequences, about 93% detected once. V shed 0 bases and J 2 bases; nucleotides not matched to a gene: 8. The germline V gene encodes CDR1 SGDLS and CDR2 YYNGEE. The CDR3 sequence is 17 residues long. The genes are TRBV9 and TRBJ2-3; 8 positions agree with TRBD2. The origin of this receptor is a human donor in good health. Specimen: CD8+ T cells from PBMCs. The CDR3 loop reads CASSVEPSGGPTDTQYF. The CDR3 bases are TGTGCCAGCAGCGTAGAACCCTCGGGAGGGCCCACAGATACGCAGTATTTT.